This T cell receptor beta chain was identified in a study of Ad26.COV2.S vaccination and SARS-CoV-2 variants (dated by TCRdb to 2020 to 2023). For the wider study: Donors in the vaccine arm were drawn from COV1001, a phase I-IIa trial of Ad26.COV2.S in healthy adults that was multicentre, randomized, double-blind and placebo-controlled. Ad26.COV2.S was given intramuscularly at 5x10^10 or 1x10^11 viral particles, as a single shot or as two shots 56 days apart. The specificity and breadth of SARS-CoV-2-reactive T cell receptors after Ad26.COV2.S vaccination were assessed by TCRbeta repertoire sequencing. The TCR-sequenced set comprised roughly 30 samples: some 19 Ad26.COV2.S vaccine recipients, 5 placebo recipients and 8 SARS-CoV-2 convalescent individuals. Participants in the trial were split at random into five groups of five each, receiving low-dose or high-dose Ad26.COV2.S once or twice, or else placebo on both occasions. Blinding of investigators to trial group allocation was maintained during experiments and outcome assessment. The full study reports these points: Substantial breadth of spike-specific CD8+ and CD4+ T cell responses was reported after vaccination. Comparing responses between vaccine doses or regimens was not something the study was powered to do. According to the authors, total T cell responses may have been underestimated by the TCR breadth and depth analyses. Vaccine and placebo recipients had similar non-spike TCR breadth, a finding consistent with the vaccine containing only spike. Spike-specific TCR breadth was higher in Ad26.COV2.S recipients than in placebo recipients (P = 0.0014).

With respect to this clone: Its antigen remains undetermined. No base quality values were provided; no much bigger clone lies one nucleotide off.

Compared with germline, V lacks 2 bases and J lacks 4 bases; bases without a gene match: 6. The germline V gene (reference sequence) gives CDR1 as SEHNR and CDR2 as FQNEAQ. The CDR3, from cysteine to phenylalanine, totals 15 residues. Left in the record is the CDR3 DNA by itself, 45 bases read in frame from the first base. The immunoSEQ Assay was used to sequence TCRbeta CDR3 regions. After extraction, genomic DNA underwent amplification by bias-controlled multiplex PCR, followed by high-throughput sequencing. Per the source publication's procedure: To quantify the absolute abundance of every unique TCRbeta CDR3 region, sequences were collapsed and filtered. T cell fraction was estimated by normalizing TCRbeta template counts to usable DNA, with usable DNA measured through amplification of reference genes found in all nucleated cells. Repertoire TCRs were annotated as SARS-CoV-2-specific when V gene, CDR3 amino acid sequence and J gene were exactly matched to a known reactive TCR set. The reference SARS-CoV-2 TCR set was derived from MIRA and filtered for enrichment in COVID-19-positive ImmuneCODE repertoires, a step that removed public or cross-reactive TCRs. Using the MIRA antigens, annotated TCRs were further analysed by specific ORF or by position within an ORF. Breadth was defined as annotated unique rearrangements over total unique productive rearrangements; depth was the summed frequency of those rearrangements. Two-sided Wilcoxon rank-sum tests were used to compare TCR breadth between groups. This immuneACCESS table, as held by TCRdb, lists in-frame sequences with V and J called but not all clones. Of the missing ones, under half trace to an unresolved V gene in checked studies; the others have no known cause. That table furnishes V, J and clone size, whereas the DNA furnished D and trimming. Present in this sample are roughly 400,000 clones, 92% of which were seen just once. The top ten constitute 1.5% to 2% of the sample.

The sample's treatment or condition, from its label and the paper: 15 to 20 received Ad26.COV2.S at low or high dose, single or two shots; about five received placebo; per-sample allocation not given. For vaccine and placebo recipients, repertoires were sequenced using samples collected on day 63 after the first injection. In Cohort 1b, around 23 adults aged 18-55 years were enrolled at a single site in Boston, USA, between 29 July and 7 August 2020. As a vaccine, Ad26.COV2.S was a replication-incompetent adenovirus type 26 vector that expressed a prefusion-stabilized SARS-CoV-2 spike protein derived from the original Wuhan strain.

Sequencing used peripheral blood, obtained in a trial of Ad26.COV2.S vaccine versus placebo. This clonotype was sampled from a person between 18 and 65 years old who received the Ad26.COV2.S COVID-19 vaccine or a placebo. The V gene is TRBV7-9 and the J gene is TRBJ1-2, with 8 bases aligning to TRBD1. DNA sequence: TGTGCCAGCAGCTTACTTCCGGGACAGGTCTATGGCTACACCTTC. It translates as CASSLLPGQVYGYTF.